This T cell receptor beta chain was sequenced during a study of cytomegalovirus exposure and HLA in healthy donors. Amplification used 60 Vbeta primers and 13 Jbeta primers. Measured with immunoSEQ multiplex PCR; TCRdb has only the in-frame clones, and not every one. The sample has 160,000 or so clones; roughly 80% are singletons. It was healthy bone marrow donors who served as donors. This CDR3 spans 13 amino acids. Germline CDR1 and CDR2: MNHEY and SVGAGI. Trimming removed 5 bases at V and 8 bases at J, with 13 bases between. The rearrangement uses TRBV6-5 and TRBJ1-3, with D perhaps TRBD1 (6 bases). The TCR comes from a man aged 25 to 40 in good health and CMV-seronegative. Material: PBMCs. CDR3 DNA: TGTGCCAGCAGTATGAGACAGGTTGACACCATATATTTT. Translated: CASSMRQVDTIYF.